This TCR beta chain was obtained from a study of blood T cell repertoires in COVID-19. Method: immunoSEQ multiplex PCR; TCRdb's copy keeps in-frame clones and lacks some. The sample has 150,000 to 200,000 clones; 87% are singletons. This CDR3 comprises 17 residues. Germline CDR1 LNHNV, CDR2 YYDKDF (reference sequence). V dropped 0 bases and J dropped 0 bases, with 14 bases sitting between them. This clone was picked up one time. V and J are TRBV15 and TRBJ1-2, with D possibly TRBD1 on 5 matching bases. The clonotype comes from a woman aged 18-30 years who had recovered from COVID-19. Sequencing was done on a sample of peripheral blood. The CDR3 reads CATSRDRGTGTNYGYTF. DNA of the CDR3: TGTGCCACCAGCAGAGACCGGGGGACGGGGACTAACTATGGCTACACCTTC.